Listed below are T cell receptor beta chains from one sample, sequenced in a study of Ad26.COV2.S vaccination and SARS-CoV-2 variants. This table comes from immunoSEQ multiplex PCR, and its TCRdb copy is limited to in-frame clones, with some not included. The sample carries about 400,000 clones, 89% recorded once. The sample in question was peripheral blood, obtained in a trial of Ad26.COV2.S vaccine versus placebo. The receptors come from a person aged 18-60 years who received the Ad26.COV2.S COVID-19 vaccine or a placebo. Both conserved end residues are part of each CDR3. The order of the fields is clone size, D gene, J gene, V gene, CDR3 protein, CDR3 DNA. The D gene is left open where the match is weak. Clone sizes are given selectively: once, few, many, or a class where the clone is expanded.

clone_size: .
d_call: TRBD1
j_call: TRBJ2-7
v_call: TRBV9
cdr3_aa: CASSARQGYEQYF
cdr3_nt: TGTGCCAGCAGCGCCCGACAGGGCTACGAGCAGTACTTC

clone_size: few
d_call: TRBD2
j_call: TRBJ2-5
v_call: TRBV6-1
cdr3_aa: CASSDIAGRQETQYF
cdr3_nt: TGTGCCAGCAGTGATATAGCGGGCAGACAAGAGACCCAGTACTTC

clone_size: .
d_call: .
j_call: TRBJ2-5
v_call: TRBV6-6
cdr3_aa: CASSRGIQETQYF
cdr3_nt: TGTGCCAGCAGCAGGGGAATCCAAGAGACCCAGTACTTC

clone_size: .
d_call: .
j_call: TRBJ1-3
v_call: TRBV2
cdr3_aa: CASRRDSGNTIYF
cdr3_nt: TGTGCCAGCAGGAGAGACTCTGGAAACACCATATATTTT

clone_size: .
d_call: TRBD1
j_call: TRBJ2-2
v_call: TRBV18
cdr3_aa: CASSPWTGSETGELFF
cdr3_nt: TGTGCCAGCTCACCCTGGACAGGGAGTGAGACCGGGGAGCTGTTTTTT

clone_size: once
d_call: .
j_call: TRBJ1-5
v_call: TRBV19
cdr3_aa: CASSTDGQPQHF
cdr3_nt: TGTGCCAGTAGTACCGACGGTCAGCCCCAGCATTTT

clone_size: once
d_call: .
j_call: TRBJ2-2
v_call: TRBV21-1
cdr3_aa: CASSVLIPLELFF
cdr3_nt: TGTGCCAGCAGCGTTCTAATCCCCCTAGAGCTGTTTTTT

clone_size: .
d_call: TRBD1
j_call: TRBJ2-5
v_call: TRBV29-1
cdr3_aa: CSVVSGGETQYF
cdr3_nt: TGCAGCGTTGTCTCAGGGGGCGAGACCCAGTACTTC

clone_size: .
d_call: TRBD1
j_call: TRBJ2-7
v_call: TRBV4-3
cdr3_aa: CASSRYYRGSSYEQYF
cdr3_nt: TGCGCCAGCAGCCGGTATTACAGGGGAAGCTCCTACGAGCAGTACTTC

clone_size: .
d_call: TRBD2
j_call: TRBJ2-3
v_call: TRBV7-2
cdr3_aa: CASSLTSSDTQYF
cdr3_nt: TGTGCCAGCAGCTTGACTAGCTCAGATACGCAGTATTTT

clone_size: .
d_call: .
j_call: TRBJ2-5
v_call: TRBV24-1
cdr3_aa: CATSDRGHQETQYF
cdr3_nt: TGTGCCACCAGTGACAGGGGACACCAAGAGACCCAGTACTTC

clone_size: .
d_call: TRBD2
j_call: TRBJ2-1
v_call: TRBV4-3
cdr3_aa: CASSPRTSGRPNNEQFF
cdr3_nt: TGCGCCAGCAGCCCCAGGACTAGCGGGCGCCCTAACAATGAGCAGTTCTTC

clone_size: .
d_call: TRBD1
j_call: TRBJ2-7
v_call: TRBV7-6
cdr3_aa: CASSHGTDCEQYF
cdr3_nt: TGTGCCAGCAGCCATGGGACAGATTGCGAGCAGTACTTC

clone_size: .
d_call: TRBD2
j_call: TRBJ2-1
v_call: TRBV18
cdr3_aa: CASSPLPAGAGNEQFF
cdr3_nt: TGTGCCAGCTCACCCCTCCCCGCGGGAGCAGGCAATGAGCAGTTCTTC

clone_size: .
d_call: .
j_call: TRBJ2-2
v_call: TRBV7-9
cdr3_aa: CASSLNRELFF
cdr3_nt: TGTGCCAGCAGCTTAAACCGGGAGCTGTTTTTT

clone_size: .
d_call: .
j_call: TRBJ2-3
v_call: TRBV30
cdr3_aa: CAWTAGGNTDTQYF
cdr3_nt: TGTGCCTGGACGGCAGGGGGGAACACAGATACGCAGTATTTT

clone_size: .
d_call: TRBD2
j_call: TRBJ2-1
v_call: TRBV5-1
cdr3_aa: CASSWGGLAGGRYNEQFF
cdr3_nt: TGCGCCAGCAGCTGGGGAGGACTAGCGGGCGGTAGGTACAATGAGCAGTTCTTC

clone_size: .
d_call: .
j_call: TRBJ2-3
v_call: TRBV7-2
cdr3_aa: CASSKRATQASTDTQYF
cdr3_nt: TGTGCCAGCAGCAAACGGGCGACCCAAGCTAGCACAGATACGCAGTATTTT

clone_size: once
d_call: .
j_call: TRBJ1-4
v_call: TRBV29-1
cdr3_aa: CSVTREGEKLFF
cdr3_nt: TGCAGCGTTACAAGGGAGGGCGAAAAACTGTTTTTT

clone_size: .
d_call: .
j_call: TRBJ2-7
v_call: TRBV28
cdr3_aa: CASSPLMAAFSSYEQYF
cdr3_nt: TGTGCCAGCAGCCCGCTGATGGCGGCGTTTAGCTCCTACGAGCAGTACTTC

clone_size: once
d_call: .
j_call: TRBJ1-4
v_call: TRBV20-1
cdr3_aa: CSPMFEEKLFF
cdr3_nt: TGCAGTCCTATGTTTGAGGAAAAACTGTTTTTT

clone_size: .
d_call: .
j_call: TRBJ1-1
v_call: TRBV19
cdr3_aa: CASSMTGSTEAFF
cdr3_nt: TGTGCCAGTAGTATGACCGGGAGCACTGAAGCTTTCTTT

clone_size: .
d_call: TRBD1
j_call: TRBJ2-3
v_call: TRBV5-1
cdr3_aa: CASSLVGGADTQYF
cdr3_nt: TGCGCCAGCAGCTTGGTAGGGGGCGCAGATACGCAGTATTTT

clone_size: .
d_call: .
j_call: TRBJ2-5
v_call: TRBV28
cdr3_aa: CASSYPPSETQYF
cdr3_nt: TGTGCCAGCAGTTACCCGCCTTCGGAGACCCAGTACTTC

clone_size: .
d_call: TRBD2
j_call: TRBJ2-2
v_call: TRBV5-1
cdr3_aa: CASSLHSGLANTGELFF
cdr3_nt: TGCGCCAGCAGCTTGCATTCGGGACTAGCAAACACCGGGGAGCTGTTTTTT

clone_size: .
d_call: TRBD1
j_call: TRBJ1-1
v_call: TRBV28
cdr3_aa: CASRGQGATEAFF
cdr3_nt: TGTGCCAGCAGGGGACAGGGGGCCACTGAAGCTTTCTTT

clone_size: .
d_call: TRBD1
j_call: TRBJ2-7
v_call: TRBV27
cdr3_aa: CASSPRQGVSLYEQYF
cdr3_nt: TGTGCCAGCAGTCCTCGACAGGGGGTCTCCCTCTACGAGCAGTACTTC

clone_size: .
d_call: TRBD2
j_call: TRBJ2-1
v_call: TRBV4-1
cdr3_aa: CASSQPKTSGIVIEQFF
cdr3_nt: TGCGCCAGCAGCCAGCCCAAAACTAGCGGGATAGTTATTGAGCAGTTCTTC

clone_size: .
d_call: .
j_call: TRBJ1-6
v_call: TRBV19
cdr3_aa: CASGGSRGSPLHF
cdr3_nt: TGTGCCAGCGGGGGGTCGAGAGGCTCACCCCTCCACTTT

clone_size: .
d_call: .
j_call: TRBJ1-5
v_call: TRBV2
cdr3_aa: CASKDSSNQPQHF
cdr3_nt: TGTGCCAGCAAGGACAGTAGCAATCAGCCCCAGCATTTT

clone_size: .
d_call: .
j_call: TRBJ1-1
v_call: TRBV12-3/TRBV12-4
cdr3_aa: CASSIQGNTEAFF
cdr3_nt: TGTGCCAGCAGTATTCAGGGAAACACTGAAGCTTTCTTT

clone_size: .
d_call: TRBD1
j_call: TRBJ2-2
v_call: TRBV9
cdr3_aa: CASSDRQGFTGELFF
cdr3_nt: TGTGCCAGCAGCGACCGACAGGGATTCACCGGGGAGCTGTTTTTT

clone_size: .
d_call: TRBD1
j_call: TRBJ1-5
v_call: TRBV12-5
cdr3_aa: CASGFPRQGPYQPQHF
cdr3_nt: TGTGCTAGTGGTTTTCCCAGACAGGGACCCTATCAGCCCCAGCATTTT

clone_size: .
d_call: .
j_call: TRBJ2-7
v_call: TRBV27
cdr3_aa: CASSSWTNSYEQYF
cdr3_nt: TGTGCCAGCAGTTCCTGGACCAACTCCTACGAGCAGTACTTC

clone_size: .
d_call: .
j_call: TRBJ1-3
v_call: TRBV30
cdr3_aa: CAWSVRTGTGNTIYF
cdr3_nt: TGTGCCTGGAGTGTCCGTACAGGGACGGGAAACACCATATATTTT

clone_size: .
d_call: .
j_call: TRBJ2-1
v_call: TRBV28
cdr3_aa: CASSFKDEQFF
cdr3_nt: TGTGCCAGCAGTTTCAAGGATGAGCAGTTCTTC

clone_size: .
d_call: .
j_call: TRBJ2-1
v_call: TRBV11-3
cdr3_aa: CASSPEGGVSNEQFF
cdr3_nt: TGTGCCAGCAGCCCCGAAGGGGGGGTTAGCAATGAGCAGTTCTTC

clone_size: .
d_call: TRBD2
j_call: TRBJ2-7
v_call: TRBV7-9
cdr3_aa: CASSLGGTSGSEYF
cdr3_nt: TGTGCCAGCAGCTTAGGTGGGACTAGCGGGAGCGAGTACTTC

clone_size: .
d_call: .
j_call: TRBJ2-2
v_call: TRBV7-2
cdr3_aa: CASSILGGGSTGELFF
cdr3_nt: TGTGCCAGCAGTATCTTGGGGGGAGGTAGCACCGGGGAGCTGTTTTTT

clone_size: .
d_call: .
j_call: TRBJ2-1
v_call: TRBV21-1
cdr3_aa: CASSGRTGVVDEQFF
cdr3_nt: TGTGCCAGCAGCGGAAGGACAGGGGTAGTCGATGAGCAGTTCTTC

clone_size: .
d_call: TRBD2
j_call: TRBJ2-1
v_call: TRBV27
cdr3_aa: CASRSEWTSGSALTPLNNEQFF
cdr3_nt: TGTGCCAGCAGGTCCGAATGGACTAGCGGTAGTGCCCTCACGCCCTTAAACAATGAGCAGTTCTTC